These 10 T cell receptor beta chains were all obtained from the same sample, sequenced in a study of glioma-infiltrating T cells after dendritic cell vaccination. Profiled with immunoSEQ multiplex PCR; TCRdb holds only in-frame clones, not every one. The sample includes tens of thousands of clones, 70% to 90% of them seen just once. As for time point: after dendritic cell vaccination, including at tumor progression/relapse. The sequencing here drew on blood, taken after dendritic cell vaccination. These receptor sequences come from a human donor with glioblastoma.

The CDR3 nucleotides are TGTGCCAGCAGTTTCCCCCTAGCGGGAGGTCGGACAGATACGCAGTATTTT. This gives the protein CASSFPLAGGRTDTQYF. The genes are TRBV28 and TRBJ2-3; 11 bases fit TRBD2. V gave up 3 bases and J gave up 3 bases; unmatched junction bases: 8. The germline gives CDR1 MDHEN, CDR2 SYDVKM. The CDR3 has 17 amino acids. Using reference TRBV28 and TRBJ2-3 for the parts outside the CDR3, the full variable domain is DVKVTQSSRYLVKRTGEKVFLECVQDMDHENMFWYRQDPGLGLRLIYFSYDVKMKEKGDIPEGYSVSREKKERFSLILESASTNQTSMYLCASSFPLAGGRTDTQYFGPGTRLTVL.

The chain carries TRBV28 and TRBJ1-1, with 7 bases fitting TRBD1. The CDR3 runs to 17 residues. J lost 0 bases, V lost 3 bases, and 10 bases had no gene match. Germline-derived CDR1 and CDR2 are MDHEN and SYDVKM. CDR3 coding DNA: TGTGCCAGCAGTTTCATAGGGGGCGCACGTGTGAACACTGAAGCTTTCTTT. Translated: CASSFIGGARVNTEAFF.

J is TRBJ2-2 and V is TRBV11-3; D perhaps matches TRBD1 (6 bases). The CDR3 runs to 16 residues. Looked up from germline, CDR1 is SGHNT and CDR2 is YENEEA. The V end was cut by 5 bases, the J end by 0 bases, with 13 bases between. CDR3 DNA: TGTGCCAGCAGCCGGACAGTACACGCGAACACCGGGGAGCTGTTTTTT. Protein: CASSRTVHANTGELFF.

The chain uses TRBV7-9 and TRBJ2-7; the D gene is possibly TRBD1 (5 bases). Germline assignment: CDR1 SEHNR and CDR2 FQNEAQ (reference sequence). The CDR3 has 12 amino acids. Trimming removed 3 bases at V and 4 bases at J, with 7 bases between. The CDR3 here is CASSFQGYEQYF. CDR3 DNA sequence: TGTGCCAGCAGCTTCCAGGGATACGAGCAGTACTTC.

V is TRBV27 and J is TRBJ2-1; D is ambiguous. V lost 6 bases and J 0 bases, leaving 21 bases between the germline ends. Germline V gene lookup returns CDR1 MNHEY and CDR2 SMNVEV (reference sequence). The CDR3 covers 18 residues. In nucleotides, the CDR3 is TGTGCCAGCAGGCGCTCGAGCCTCCGTTTGAGCTCCTACAATGAGCAGTTCTTC. This gives the protein CASRRSSLRLSSYNEQFF.

V usage is TRBV5-1 and J usage is TRBJ1-1; TRBD1 might be the D (5 bases). This CDR3 is 17 amino acids long. Germline V gene lookup returns CDR1 SGHRS and CDR2 YFSETQ. V was shortened by 1 base and J by 2 bases, with 18 bases between the two germline ends. CDR3 bases: TGCGCCAGCAGCTTGCACGGGCCCCGGGGGATTAACACTGAAGCTTTCTTT. This codes for CASSLHGPRGINTEAFF.

V is TRBV7-9 and J is TRBJ2-7; 12 bases match TRBD1. Looked up from germline, CDR1 is SEHNR and CDR2 is FQNEAQ (reference sequence). J was trimmed by 4 bases and V by 5 bases; bases with no gene match: 9. The CDR3 loop spans 16 amino acids. CDR3 residues: CASSGKGTGGSYEQYF. The DNA of the CDR3 is TGTGCCAGCAGCGGAAAAGGGACAGGGGGCAGTTACGAGCAGTACTTC. Full variable domain (remainder filled in from reference TRBV7-9 and TRBJ2-7): DTGVSQNPRHKITKRGQNVTFRCDPISEHNRLYWYRQTLGQGPEFLTYFQNEAQLEKSRLLSDRFSAERPKGSFSTLEIQRTEQGDSAMYLCASSGKGTGGSYEQYFGPGTRLTVT.

V and J are TRBV11-2 and TRBJ2-5; D may be TRBD1 (5 bases). The CDR3 runs 15 residues. Germline assignment: CDR1 SGHAT and CDR2 FQNNGV. Trimming took 3 bases from V and 4 from J, leaving 15 bases between them. The CDR3 loop reads CASSFRPRRVETQYF. CDR3 DNA sequence: TGTGCCAGCAGCTTTCGACCCCGCAGGGTAGAGACCCAGTACTTC. Based on the CDR3 plus reference TRBV11-2 and TRBJ2-5, the full variable domain is EAGVAQSPRYKIIEKRQSVAFWCNPISGHATLYWYQQILGQGPKLLIQFQNNGVVDDSQLPKDRFSAERLKGVDSTLKIQPAKLEDSAVYLCASSFRPRRVETQYFGPGTRLLVL.

This chain links TRBV28 with TRBJ1-2; a weak D match, TRBD1 (5 bases). The V gene lost 7 bases and the J gene lost 5 bases, with 14 bases spanning the gap. Germline V gene data show CDR1 as MDHEN and CDR2 as SYDVKM. The CDR3 consists of 13 residues. CDR3 nucleotide sequence: TGTGCCAGCACGCGGGGCGCGCCTTATGGCTACACCTTC. The encoded protein is CASTRGAPYGYTF.

This rearrangement joins TRBV6-6 to TRBJ2-1, with 12 bases identical to TRBD2. CDR3 length: 15 residues. CDR1 and CDR2 from the germline V gene are MNHNY and SVGAGI (reference sequence). With 6 bases clipped from V and 9 bases from J, the junction kept 9 bases outside the gene matches. DNA of the CDR3: TGTGCCAGCAGCCTAGGGACTAGCGGGTTCGGTGAGCAGTTCTTC. Amino acid sequence: CASSLGTSGFGEQFF.